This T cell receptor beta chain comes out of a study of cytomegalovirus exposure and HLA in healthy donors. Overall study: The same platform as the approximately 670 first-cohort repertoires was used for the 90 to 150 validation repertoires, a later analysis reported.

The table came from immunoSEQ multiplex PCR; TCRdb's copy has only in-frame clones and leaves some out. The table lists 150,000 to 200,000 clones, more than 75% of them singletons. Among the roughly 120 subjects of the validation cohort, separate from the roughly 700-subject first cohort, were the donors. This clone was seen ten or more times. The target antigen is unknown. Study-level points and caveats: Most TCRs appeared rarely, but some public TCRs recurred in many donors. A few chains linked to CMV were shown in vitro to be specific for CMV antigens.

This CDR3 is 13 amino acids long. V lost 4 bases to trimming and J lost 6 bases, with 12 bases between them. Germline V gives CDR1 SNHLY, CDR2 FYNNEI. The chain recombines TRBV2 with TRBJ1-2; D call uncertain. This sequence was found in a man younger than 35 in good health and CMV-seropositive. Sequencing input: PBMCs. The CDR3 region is CASSALAADGYTF. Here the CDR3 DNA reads TGTGCCAGCAGTGCGTTGGCGGCAGATGGCTACACCTTC.